Sequencing of this T cell receptor (beta chain) was carried out in a study of T cell responses to AZD1222 COVID-19 vaccine. Study-wide points: Only six or seven AZD1222 recipients tested seropositive at baseline.

The V end was cut by 1 base, the J end by 0 bases, with 13 bases between. The CDR3 totals 16 residues. The germline V gene has CDR1 SGHKS and CDR2 YYEKEE (reference sequence). In its sample, this clone was seen once. Its antigen is currently unknown. Clones were sequenced by immunoSEQ multiplex PCR, and TCRdb holds only the in-frame ones, with some missing. The sample records about 95,000 clones, around 90% being singletons. The chain recombines TRBV5-5 with TRBJ2-5; D is unclear. This material consisted of peripheral blood, taken on day 0 of AZD1222 vaccination. The TCR was taken from an adult in good health. This chain's CDR3 is CASSLSGDPYQETQYF. CDR3 nucleotides: TGTGCCAGCAGCTTGTCCGGAGATCCTTACCAAGAGACCCAGTACTTC.